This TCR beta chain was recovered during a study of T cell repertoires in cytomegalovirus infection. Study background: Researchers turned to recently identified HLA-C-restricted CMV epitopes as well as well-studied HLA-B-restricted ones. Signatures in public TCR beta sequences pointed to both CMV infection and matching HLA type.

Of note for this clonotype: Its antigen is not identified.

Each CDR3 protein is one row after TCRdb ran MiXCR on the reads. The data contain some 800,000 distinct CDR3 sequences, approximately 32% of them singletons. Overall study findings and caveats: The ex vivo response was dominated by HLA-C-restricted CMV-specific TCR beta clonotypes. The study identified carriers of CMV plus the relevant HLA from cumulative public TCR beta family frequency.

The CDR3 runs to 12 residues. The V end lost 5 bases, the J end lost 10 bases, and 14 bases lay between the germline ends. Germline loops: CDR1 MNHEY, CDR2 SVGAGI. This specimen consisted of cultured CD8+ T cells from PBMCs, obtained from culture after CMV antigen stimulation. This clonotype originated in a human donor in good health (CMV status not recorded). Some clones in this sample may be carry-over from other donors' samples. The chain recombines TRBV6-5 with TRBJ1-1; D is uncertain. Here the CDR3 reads CASSPERVVAFF. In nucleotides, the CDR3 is TGTGCCAGCAGTCCGGAGAGGGTGGTAGCTTTCTTT.